These 31 T cell receptor beta chains came from one sample sequenced in a study of identical twins. TCRdb ran MiXCR on the 5' RACE reads and lists one entry per CDR3 protein. The sample lists 150,000 or so distinct CDR3 sequences; approximately 3.5% were seen once. The sequencing input was memory T cells sorted from blood. These receptors were collected from a man younger than 35 in good health.

This clonotype has more than one count but fewer than ten. The chain employs TRBV9 and TRBJ2-3; D is undetermined. This CDR3 contains 13 residues. The V gene's germline CDR1 is SGDLS and CDR2 YYNGEE. V dropped 0 bases and J dropped 0 bases, with 2 bases sitting between them. CDR3 in DNA: TGTGCCAGCAGCGTAGGGAGCACAGATACGCAGTATTTT. Translation gives CASSVGSTDTQYF.

In this sample, this clonotype turned up many times. This chain links TRBV3-1 with TRBJ2-1; 7 bases align to TRBD2. CDR3 length: 15 amino acids. V shed 5 bases and J 2 bases; nucleotides not matched to a gene: 6. The germline V gene has CDR1 LGHDT and CDR2 YNNKEL (reference sequence). In DNA, the CDR3 is TGTGCCAGCAGCGATAGCGGGCCAACCTACAATGAGCAGTTCTTC. It is translated as CASSDSGPTYNEQFF.

The V call is TRBV2, the J call TRBJ1-5; no firm D call. The germline CDR1 and CDR2 sequences are SNHLY and FYNNEI. Trimming removed 6 bases at V and 6 bases at J, with 12 bases between. The CDR3 sequence is 13 residues long. CDR3: CASRMRESQPQHF. The CDR3 DNA reads TGTGCCAGCAGGATGAGGGAGAGTCAGCCCCAGCATTTT.

This clonotype was seen at least ten times. J is TRBJ1-5 and V is TRBV19; D possibly corresponds to TRBD1 (5 bases). The germline CDR1 and CDR2 sequences are LNHDA and SQIVND (reference sequence). The CDR3 contains 16 residues. V was cut by 3 bases and J by 1 base, with 13 bases left in between. CDR3 nucleotides: TGTGCCAGTAGTATTCGCAGGGTGATGAGCAATCAGCCCCAGCATTTT. It translates to CASSIRRVMSNQPQHF.

This clonotype appeared many times. The chain has TRBV12-3 or TRBV12-4 and TRBJ1-1; a possible D gene is TRBD1 (5 bases). The V end was cut by 3 bases, the J end by 5 bases, with 10 bases between. The CDR3 totals 13 residues. CDR3 amino acids: CASSLVGGTEAFF. Here the CDR3 DNA reads TGTGCCAGCAGTTTGGTGGGGGGTACTGAAGCTTTCTTT.

This clonotype appeared many times. This chain connects TRBV3-1 to TRBJ2-1; D may be TRBD2 (5 bases). CDR1 and CDR2 (germline): LGHDT, YNNKEL (reference sequence). The CDR3 covers 16 residues. The V end was cut by 4 bases, the J end by 9 bases, with 22 bases between. CDR3 region: CASSPWGDVREGEQFF. CDR3 nucleotide sequence: TGTGCCAGCAGCCCCTGGGGTGATGTTAGAGAGGGTGAGCAGTTCTTC.

This clonotype has a handful of counts. This chain connects TRBV5-4 to TRBJ2-2; D gene uncertain. Looked up from germline, CDR1 is SGHNT and CDR2 is YYREEE (reference sequence). The CDR3 is made up of 13 amino acids. The V gene lost 4 bases and the J gene lost 6 bases, with 10 bases spanning the gap. CDR3 amino acids: CASSPRSPGELFF. CDR3 coding DNA: TGTGCCAGCAGCCCCCGTAGCCCCGGGGAGCTGTTTTTT.

This clonotype was picked up many times. The CDR3 nucleotides read TGTGCCAGCAGCTTAGTCACAGCCTACTACACCTTC. It codes for CASSLVTAYYTF. The chain has TRBV7-2 and TRBJ1-2; D is unclear. Germline CDR1 reads SGHTA; CDR2 reads FQGNSA. Trimming removed 1 base at V and 10 bases at J, with 10 bases between. This CDR3 comprises 12 residues.

This clonotype was counted many times. This chain connects TRBV15 to TRBJ1-1, with 7 positions matching TRBD1. V lost 6 bases to trimming and J lost 4 bases; unmatched junction nucleotides: 8. Germline-derived CDR1 and CDR2 are LNHNV and YYDKDF (reference sequence). This CDR3 has 14 amino acids. The CDR3 DNA is TGTGCCACCAGAGTCGACAGGGCCATCACTGAAGCTTTCTTT. As protein: CATRVDRAITEAFF.

This clonotype was recorded many times. V and J are TRBV5-1 and TRBJ1-2; D unresolved. The V end lost 0 bases, the J end lost 4 bases, and 7 bases lay between the germline ends. Germline values: CDR1 SGHRS, CDR2 YFSETQ. This CDR3 contains 13 residues. The CDR3 loop is CASSLGSTYGYTF. The CDR3 nucleotides read TGCGCCAGCAGCTTGGGCAGTACCTATGGCTACACCTTC. Filled out from reference TRBV5-1 and TRBJ1-2, the complete variable domain reads KAGVTQTPRYLIKTRGQQVTLSCSPISGHRSVSWYQQTPGQGLQFLFEYFSETQRNKGNFPGRFSGRQFSNSRSEMNVSTLELGDSALYLCASSLGSTYGYTFGSGTRLTVV.

The sample holds many counts of this clonotype. This chain uses TRBV20-1 with TRBJ2-3, with 8 bases identical to TRBD2. The CDR3 contains 14 residues. V was pared by 5 bases and J by 0 bases, with 4 bases of the junction left unmatched. Germline CDR1 reads DFQATT; CDR2 reads SNEGSKA (reference sequence). CDR3 sequence (DNA): TGCAGTGCTCCGATAGCGGGAAGCACAGATACGCAGTATTTT. The encoded protein is CSAPIAGSTDTQYF.

At least ten counts were recorded for this clonotype. The chain is built from TRBV7-2 and TRBJ1-1; D is perhaps TRBD1 (6 bases). Between the trimmed V and J ends, which lost 2 bases and 7 bases, there was a span of 14 bases. Germline lookup yields CDR1 SGHTA and CDR2 FQGNSA. This CDR3 spans 14 amino acids. CDR3: CASSLPTGGYEAFF. Here the CDR3 DNA reads TGTGCCAGCAGCTTACCCACGGGGGGCTATGAAGCTTTCTTT.

With regard to this clonotype: A much larger clonotype is one base distant, so this may be a read error. This sequence joins TRBV27 and TRBJ1-5; D is unclear. Germline assignment: CDR1 MNHEY and CDR2 SMNVEV (reference sequence). The CDR3 consists of 15 residues. CDR3 protein: CASSPLSVGHQPQRF. Written as DNA, the CDR3 is TGTGCCAGCAGTCCACTCTCGGTGGGTCATCAGCCCCAGCGTTTT.

This clonotype was observed at least ten times. The V call is TRBV29-1, the J call TRBJ2-7; 9 positions match TRBD2. The CDR3 is 14 residues long. V gave up 4 bases and J gave up 3 bases; unmatched junction bases: 7. Looked up from germline, CDR1 is SQVTM and CDR2 is ANQGSEA. The CDR3 region is CSVAGLAGNYEQYF. The CDR3, as DNA: TGCAGCGTTGCTGGGCTAGCGGGAAACTACGAGCAGTACTTC.

The sample holds many counts of this clonotype. The germline gene is not matched at one end of the junction; a read error may be the cause. This CDR3 is CASCDRNQPQHF. The CDR3 region has the DNA TGCGCCAGCTGTGACAGAAATCAGCCCCAGCATTTT. V is TRBV10-2 and J is TRBJ1-5; D might be TRBD1 (5 bases). The CDR3 has 12 residues. Germline CDR1 WSHSY, CDR2 SAAADI.

This clonotype was detected many times. The chain recombines TRBV12-3 or TRBV12-4 with TRBJ2-3; 7 positions match TRBD2. Unmatched junction bases numbered 6, after V lost 3 bases and J lost 3 bases. The CDR3 is made up of 15 amino acids. The CDR3 sequence is CASSLRSGMTDTQYF. The DNA of the CDR3 is TGTGCCAGCAGTTTGAGGAGCGGGATGACAGATACGCAGTATTTT.

This clonotype was detected many times. The genes are TRBV4-1 and TRBJ1-2; D uncertain. From germline, CDR1 is MGHRA and CDR2 YSYEKL. The CDR3 spans 14 residues. V dropped 0 bases and J dropped 7 bases, with 12 bases sitting between them. The chain's CDR3 is CASSQDRGRGGYTF. For the CDR3, the DNA is TGCGCCAGCAGCCAAGATCGAGGGCGAGGTGGCTACACCTTC.

The table lists this clonotype with a few counts. The chain is built from TRBV30 and TRBJ2-3, with D perhaps matching TRBD1 (6 bases). CDR3 length: 14 amino acids. Germline loops: CDR1 GTSNPN, CDR2 SVGIG (reference sequence). Trimming cost V 3 bases and J 1 base, with 11 bases left between them. CDR3 DNA sequence: TGTGCCTGGAGGGATACAGGGCGCACAGATACGCAGTATTTT. Its translation: CAWRDTGRTDTQYF. The variable domain in full, completed from reference TRBV30 and TRBJ2-3, reads SQTIHQWPATLVQPVGSPLSLECTVEGTSNPNLYWYRQAAGRGLQLLFYSVGIGQISSEVPQNLSASRPQDRQFILSSKKLLLSDSGFYLCAWRDTGRTDTQYFGPGTRLTVL.

This clonotype has ten or more counts. The rearrangement links TRBV7-9 to TRBJ2-3, with D tentatively TRBD1 or TRBD2 (5 bases each). V shed 6 bases and J shed 2 bases, with 21 bases lying between them. The CDR3 extends over 17 amino acids. The V gene's germline CDR1 is SEHNR and CDR2 FQNEAQ (reference sequence). The DNA of the CDR3 is TGTGCCAGCAGACCACCGAAAAAGGGACCATACACAGATACGCAGTATTTT. This sequence encodes CASRPPKKGPYTDTQYF.

This clonotype was found many times. The gene calls are TRBV4-2 and TRBJ2-7; TRBD1 matches at 7 bases. This CDR3 comprises 16 residues. Germline CDR1 reads LGHNA; CDR2 reads YNFKEQ. Trimming removed 1 base from V and 3 bases from J; junction bases left unmatched: 9. The CDR3 sequence: CASSQVGSDRYYEQYF. Here the CDR3 DNA reads TGTGCCAGCAGCCAAGTGGGGTCGGACAGGTACTACGAGCAGTACTTC.

This clonotype was recorded at least ten times. The chain employs TRBV7-6 and TRBJ2-7; 10 bases align to TRBD2. The junction had 6 bases not matched to a gene; V was cut back by 4 bases and J by 3 bases. Per germline, CDR1 SGHVS and CDR2 FNYEAQ. CDR3 size: 15 residues. The CDR3 is CASSSNLAGVYEQYV. CDR3 in DNA: TGTGCCAGCAGCTCCAACCTAGCGGGAGTCTACGAGCAGTACGTC.

In this sample, this clonotype turned up a few times. This chain links TRBV2 with TRBJ2-2; 8 bases are a match to TRBD2. This CDR3 is built from 14 residues. Losses at the gene ends were 6 bases for V and 5 bases for J; bases not matched to a gene: 5. CDR1 and CDR2 (germline): SNHLY, FYNNEI. The CDR3 here is CASRRASGTGELFF. CDR3 nucleotides: TGTGCCAGCAGGAGGGCTAGCGGGACCGGGGAGCTGTTTTTT.

This clonotype was seen many times. The chain is built from TRBV20-1 and TRBJ2-3, with 7 bases lining up with TRBD2. CDR1 is DFQATT, CDR2 SNEGSKA, per germline (reference sequence). The CDR3 consists of 12 residues. CDR3 sequence reads: CSYTSGTDTQYF. Here the CDR3 DNA reads TGCAGCTATACTAGCGGCACAGATACGCAGTATTTT.

The table lists this clonotype with many counts. The CDR3 loop reads CSVGTGNQPQHF. The CDR3 DNA is TGCAGCGTGGGGACAGGGAATCAGCCCCAGCATTTT. The chain uses TRBV29-1 and TRBJ1-5, with 9 bases that match TRBD1. Trimming removed 6 bases from V and 4 bases from J; junction bases left unmatched: 1. CDR1 and CDR2 from the germline V gene are SQVTM and ANQGSEA. This CDR3 comprises 12 residues.

There are many counts of this clonotype. V usage is TRBV11-2 and J usage is TRBJ2-5, with 7 bases fitting TRBD1. The CDR3 is made up of 15 amino acids. CDR1 SGHAT and CDR2 FQNNGV come from the germline V gene. The V segment lost 4 bases and the J segment 3 bases; nucleotides outside the gene matches: 8. The CDR3, as DNA: TGTGCCAGCAGCTCCATCCAAACAGGGGAAGAGACCCAGTACTTC. Amino acid sequence: CASSSIQTGEETQYF.

This clonotype was seen many times. This chain links TRBV6-1 with TRBJ2-1, with TRBD2 matching 8 bases. J gave up 9 bases and V 0 bases, and 7 bases lay outside the gene matches. CDR1 MNHNS and CDR2 SASEGT come from the germline V gene. The CDR3 has 15 amino acids. CDR3 amino acids: CASSEAPAGVTEQFF. DNA of the CDR3: TGTGCCAGCAGTGAAGCGCCAGCGGGAGTGACTGAGCAGTTCTTC.

This clonotype was counted at least ten times. The CDR3 coding sequence is TGCGCCAGCAGCTTGAGGGCTAGCGGGAACAGTGAGCAGTTCTTC. It is translated as CASSLRASGNSEQFF. The chain joins TRBV5-1 to TRBJ2-1; 9 nucleotides agree with TRBD2. The CDR3 contains 15 residues. Looked up from germline, CDR1 is SGHRS and CDR2 is YFSETQ. Unmatched junction bases numbered 8, after V lost 1 base and J lost 9 bases.

At least ten counts were recorded for this clonotype. The rearrangement links TRBV4-2 to TRBJ2-5; D is uncertain. Trimming pared 7 bases from V and 0 bases from J, leaving 15 bases between. This CDR3 has 15 amino acids. CDR1 and CDR2 from the germline V gene are LGHNA and YNFKEQ. The chain's CDR3 is CASTPDAAYQETQYF. DNA for the CDR3: TGTGCCAGCACCCCAGACGCCGCGTACCAAGAGACCCAGTACTTC.

This clonotype was found many times. The CDR3 here is CASTPNTDKNTGELFF. DNA of the CDR3: TGCGCCAGCACCCCGAACACTGACAAGAACACCGGGGAGCTGTTTTTT. The rearrangement joins TRBV5-1 to TRBJ2-2; the D is unclear. The CDR3 is 16 amino acids. Germline values: CDR1 SGHRS, CDR2 YFSETQ. Trimming removed 6 bases from V and 1 base from J, with 16 bases in between.

This clonotype was detected many times. The gene calls are TRBV3-1 and TRBJ2-7; D is uncertain. V lost 5 bases to trimming and J lost 2 bases, with 13 bases between them. Per germline, CDR1 LGHDT and CDR2 YNNKEL (reference sequence). The CDR3 extends over 14 amino acids. DNA for the CDR3: TGTGCCAGCAGCTCCTCGGGCCAAACCTACGAGCAGTACTTC. It is translated as CASSSSGQTYEQYF.

This clonotype was counted many times. The rearrangement links TRBV12-3 or TRBV12-4 to TRBJ1-1; TRBD1 is a possible D gene (5 bases). This CDR3 is 13 amino acids long. V gave up 8 bases and J gave up 1 base, with 11 bases separating them. The CDR3 region has the DNA TGTGCCAGCGCCCGGGACGGGAACACTGAAGCTTTCTTT. Encoded protein: CASARDGNTEAFF.